The 29 T cell receptor beta chains below were found in one sample sequenced in a study of vaccination and CD4 T cells after COVID-19. The Oncomine TCR Beta short-read assay was what sequenced the DNA obtained from cultured CD4+ T cells. TCRdb reanalysed the PCR reads using MiXCR and keeps one entry per CDR3 protein. Among about 10,000 distinct CDR3 sequences listed, 50% to 70% were seen once. Indicated treatment: approximately nine-day PBMC culture with coronavirus spike peptide pools or control peptides (ViraFEST assay). For these TCRs, the target antigens are not known. Sequencing was carried out using CD4+ T cells from blood, cultured in vitro. Source of these receptors: a human donor who had recovered from COVID-19.

The chain joins TRBV12-2 to TRBJ2-4. TRBV12-2 is recorded as a pseudogene. The CDR3 loop spans 9 amino acids. In DNA, the CDR3 is TGTGCAAGTCGCTTAGCGCGGAACTTC. Its protein product is CASRLARNF.

This clonotype was seen a few times. The chain employs TRBV20-1 and TRBJ1-1; D gene uncertain. The V end was cut by 6 bases, the J end by 5 bases, with 19 bases between. Germline lookup yields CDR1 DFQATT and CDR2 SNEGSKA (reference sequence). This CDR3 has 14 amino acids. In DNA form, the CDR3 reads TGCAGTGCGAAACCGGGAAGCGGAGGGACTGAAGCTTTCTTT. It encodes CSAKPGSGGTEAFF.

This clonotype was seen a few times. The genes are TRBV29-1 and TRBJ1-5; 10 positions agree with TRBD1. The germline V gene has CDR1 SQVTM and CDR2 ANQGSEA. The CDR3 totals 13 residues. J was trimmed by 3 bases and V by 6 bases; bases with no gene match: 2. CDR3 sequence (DNA): TGCAGCGTGGGACAGGGGCTCAATCAGCCCCAGCATTTT. Protein product: CSVGQGLNQPQHF.

This clonotype was recorded once. CDR3 nucleotide sequence: TGTGCCAGCACCCTGCTAGCGGGAGCGGCCTACGAGCAGTACTTC. The encoded protein is CASTLLAGAAYEQYF. This chain uses TRBV21-1 with TRBJ2-7; the DNA was not compared with TRBD2, the D call given in the table. TRBV21-1 is termed a pseudogene. The CDR3 sequence is 15 residues long.

V is TRBV5-1 and J is TRBJ2-7; 8 nucleotides align to TRBD1. Losses at the gene ends were 6 bases for V and 0 bases for J; bases not matched to a gene: 14. Germline V gene lookup returns CDR1 SGHRS and CDR2 YFSETQ. CDR3 length: 17 residues. CDR3 DNA: TGCGCCAGCACCCTCCGGCCGACCGGGACAGGCTCCTACGAGCAGTACTTC. It codes for CASTLRPTGTGSYEQYF.

This clonotype was recorded a few times. V gene TRBV18 combines with J gene TRBJ1-1; D unclear. Deletions cut 4 bases from V and 3 bases from J, with 9 bases between. CDR1 and CDR2 (germline): KGHSH, LQKENI. This CDR3 spans 13 amino acids. CDR3 DNA sequence: TGTGCCAGCTCACTGGGGATCGACACTGAAGCTTTCTTT. Protein: CASSLGIDTEAFF.

The chain couples TRBV27 to TRBJ1-6; D gene ambiguous. V shed 1 base and J shed 0 bases, with 16 bases lying between them. CDR1 MNHEY and CDR2 SMNVEV come from the germline V gene (reference sequence). The CDR3 length is 19 residues. CDR3 bases: TGTGCCAGCAGTTTATTAGCCCGAACCTGGAGCTCCTATAATTCACCCCTCCACTTT. The encoded protein is CASSLLARTWSSYNSPLHF.

This chain connects TRBV2 to TRBJ1-6; D ambiguous. The germline V gene has CDR1 SNHLY and CDR2 FYNNEI. CDR3 length: 14 residues. The germline V and J ends were trimmed by 6 bases and 10 bases, with 16 bases remaining between them. For the CDR3, the DNA is TGTGCCAGCAGGAAAGGGTCCGGGCAATCACCCCTCCACTTT. It codes for CASRKGSGQSPLHF.

This clonotype was seen only a few times. V and J are TRBV20-1 and TRBJ2-3; possibly TRBD2 for D (6 bases). This CDR3 is built from 13 residues. Germline lookup yields CDR1 DFQATT and CDR2 SNEGSKA (reference sequence). The V and J ends lost 1 base and 5 bases respectively, with 10 bases between them. Here the CDR3 DNA reads TGCAGTGCTAGAGTTGCGGGGCTAGATACGCAGTATTTT. Its translation: CSARVAGLDTQYF.

This clonotype occurred once. The V and J genes are TRBV20-1 and TRBJ1-2; weak D call: TRBD1 (5 bases). Germline CDR1 reads DFQATT; CDR2 reads SNEGSKA (reference sequence). This CDR3 comprises 15 residues. V lost 0 bases to trimming and J lost 5 bases, with 16 bases between them. The CDR3 DNA reads as TGCAGTGCTAGAGATCCGGGGGGACGGGTTTATGGCTACACCTTC. This translates into CSARDPGGRVYGYTF.

The CDR3 region has the DNA TGTGCCAGCAGCTTATCAAGGACATCTACTGAAGCTTTCTTT. This translates into CASSLSRTSTEAFF. This chain uses TRBV11-1 with TRBJ1-1, with D perhaps matching TRBD1 (5 bases). V lost 2 bases, J lost 5 bases, and 12 bases lay in between. This CDR3 has 14 amino acids. CDR1 and CDR2 from the germline V gene are SGHAT and FQDESV (reference sequence).

The V gene is TRBV28, the J gene TRBJ1-5; no reliable D call. CDR3 size: 13 residues. Germline V gives CDR1 MDHEN, CDR2 SYDVKM. V dropped 8 bases and J dropped 5 bases, with 13 bases sitting between them. The CDR3 reads CASLSGVYQPQHF. The CDR3, as DNA: TGTGCCAGCCTATCCGGGGTGTATCAGCCCCAGCATTTT.

The chain joins TRBV7-3 to TRBJ1-2, with a weak D call TRBD1 (6 bases). Per the germline V gene, CDR1 is SGHTA and CDR2 is FQGTGA. Deletions cut 5 bases from V and 4 bases from J, with 14 bases between. This CDR3 has 14 amino acids. CDR3 in amino acids: CASSQTGQFYGYTF. The CDR3 DNA follows: TGTGCCAGCAGCCAAACCGGACAGTTCTATGGCTACACCTTC.

The chain couples TRBV6-1 to TRBJ1-6; D perhaps matches TRBD1 (5 bases). Germline CDR1 and CDR2: MNHNS and SASEGT. V was pared by 5 bases and J by 7 bases, with 12 bases between. This CDR3 region has 14 residues. CDR3 nucleotide sequence: TGTGCCAGCAGTCGGACATTCAAGAATTCACCCCTCCACTTT. Residues: CASSRTFKNSPLHF.

The genes are TRBV7-6 and TRBJ1-5; D ambiguous. This CDR3 has 10 residues. CDR1 and CDR2 (germline): SGHVS, FNYEAQ. Trimming left V 10 bases short and J 6 bases short, with 7 bases between. The CDR3 DNA is TGTGCCACCGACCCTCAGCCCCAGCATTTT. This gives the protein CATDPQPQHF.

V is TRBV6-2 or TRBV6-3 and J is TRBJ1-1, with D hard to call. Germline V lookup: CDR1 MNHEY, CDR2 SVGEGT. The CDR3 is 13 amino acids. V lost 1 base and J lost 9, with 12 bases in between. The CDR3 here is CASSYFLENQAFF. The CDR3 region has the DNA TGTGCCAGCAGTTACTTTTTGGAGAACCAAGCTTTCTTT.

This chain connects TRBV6-5 to TRBJ1-5, with D unresolved. Trimming took off 0 bases at V and 0 bases at J, with 6 bases between the two ends. The CDR3 sequence is 15 residues long. Germline CDR1 and CDR2: MNHEY and SVGAGI. Here the CDR3 DNA reads TGTGCCAGCAGTTACTCCCAGATTAGCAATCAGCCCCAGCATTTT. It codes for CASSYSQISNQPQHF.

V gene TRBV20-1 combines with J gene TRBJ2-2; tentatively, D is TRBD2 (6 bases). The CDR3 runs to 15 residues. V shed 1 base and J shed 4 bases, with 13 bases lying between them. CDR1 and CDR2 from the germline V gene are DFQATT and SNEGSKA (reference sequence). The CDR3 is CSARGRGGPTGELFF. The CDR3 DNA sequence: TGCAGTGCTAGAGGGAGAGGAGGGCCCACCGGGGAGCTGTTTTTT.

The rearrangement uses TRBV6-1 and TRBJ1-4; possible D gene TRBD1, 6 bases. The CDR3 is made up of 14 amino acids. V lost 6 bases to trimming and J lost 7 bases, with 15 bases between them. Per germline, CDR1 MNHNS and CDR2 SASEGT. CDR3 in amino acids: CASSLLKDSEKLFF. The CDR3 nucleotides are TGTGCCAGCAGCCTCCTCAAGGACAGTGAAAAACTGTTTTTT.

The chain has TRBV21-1 and TRBJ2-2; the D call of TRBD1 is as the table states it, not checked on the DNA. TRBV21-1 is described as a pseudogene. The length of the CDR3 is 16 residues. CDR3 in amino acids: CASSARDRGPTGELFF. Here the CDR3 DNA reads TGTGCCAGCAGCGCCCGGGACAGGGGGCCAACCGGGGAGCTGTTTTTT.

The chain links TRBV7-8 to TRBJ2-1; unclear D gene. The V gene lost 5 bases and the J gene lost 6 bases, with 14 bases spanning the gap. CDR1 and CDR2 (germline): SGHVS, FQNEAQ. The CDR3 spans 14 residues. The CDR3 reads CASSQDSRINEQFF. The CDR3 coding sequence is TGTGCCAGCAGCCAAGATTCGCGAATCAATGAGCAGTTCTTC.

DNA for the CDR3: TGTGCCAGCAGCTGGGACAACAGGAACTATGGCTACACCTTC. Residues: CASSWDNRNYGYTF. V gene TRBV7-9 combines with J gene TRBJ1-2, with a weak D call TRBD1 (6 bases). CDR1 and CDR2 from the germline V gene are SEHNR and FQNEAQ (reference sequence). This CDR3 region has 14 residues. Trimming pared 4 bases from V and 2 bases from J, leaving 11 bases between.

The chain has TRBV4-2 and TRBJ1-6; D possibly corresponds to TRBD1 (5 bases). The CDR3 length is 15 residues. Per the germline V gene, CDR1 is LGHNA and CDR2 is YNFKEQ. Trimming took 0 bases from V and 10 from J, leaving 13 bases between them. The CDR3 spells CASSQDGGARSPLHF. The DNA of the CDR3 is TGTGCCAGCAGCCAAGATGGAGGGGCGAGGTCACCCCTCCACTTT.

The rearrangement links TRBV20-1 to TRBJ1-2, with no clear D. The CDR3 is 16 residues long. With 5 bases removed from V and 1 base from J, the gap between germline ends came to 20 bases. The germline V gene encodes CDR1 DFQATT and CDR2 SNEGSKA (reference sequence). CDR3 sequence: CSAPLLGMGVNYGYTF. DNA for the CDR3: TGCAGTGCTCCATTACTGGGGATGGGAGTTAACTATGGCTACACCTTC.

The table lists this clonotype with a few counts. V gene TRBV7-2 combines with J gene TRBJ2-3; D remains unclear. V dropped 2 bases and J dropped 4 bases, with 7 bases sitting between them. CDR1 and CDR2 (germline): SGHTA, FQGNSA. The CDR3 covers 13 residues. The CDR3 reads CASSLLGPDTQYF. CDR3 bases: TGTGCCAGCAGCTTACTAGGCCCAGATACGCAGTATTTT.

The CDR3 nucleotides read TGTGCCAGCAGTTACTCGAGACAGGGCGGCTACACCTTC. Its protein is CASSYSRQGGYTF. J is TRBJ1-2 and V is TRBV6-5, with 7 positions matching TRBD1. This CDR3 has 13 amino acids. V was clipped by 0 bases and J by 8 bases; unmatched bases: 3. CDR1 is MNHEY, CDR2 SVGAGI, per germline.

The V and J genes are TRBV11-3 and TRBJ2-7, with TRBD2 matching 7 bases. There are 14 residues in the CDR3. In germline, CDR1 is SGHNT, CDR2 YENEEA. V dropped 3 bases and J dropped 2; count of bases not matched to a gene: 4. The CDR3 sequence is CASSLGGIPYEQYF. The CDR3 DNA is TGTGCCAGCAGCTTGGGAGGGATTCCCTACGAGCAGTACTTC. Variable domain in full (rest from reference TRBV11-3 and TRBJ2-7): EAGVVQSPRYKIIEKKQPVAFWCNPISGHNTLYWYLQNLGQGPELLIRYENEEAVDDSQLPKDRFSAERLKGVDSTLKIQPAELGDSAVYLCASSLGGIPYEQYFGPGTRLTVT.

This chain connects TRBV11-3 to TRBJ2-3; D is unresolved. The CDR3 length is 14 residues. Trimming cost V 1 base and J 1 base, with 6 bases left between them. Germline V gene sequence: CDR1 SGHNT, CDR2 YENEEA. In nucleotides, the CDR3 is TGTGCCAGCAGCTTAGCATCGGGCACAGATACGCAGTATTTT. This translates into CASSLASGTDTQYF.

The V gene is TRBV6-4, the J gene TRBJ1-2; 7 nucleotides line up with TRBD1. CDR1 and CDR2 from the germline V gene are MRHNA and SNTAGT. V was pared by 4 bases and J by 4 bases, with 18 bases of the junction left unmatched. The CDR3 contains 18 residues. CDR3 amino acids: CASSVNKWRQGVGYGYTF. The CDR3 nucleotides read TGTGCCAGCAGTGTAAATAAATGGAGACAGGGTGTCGGCTATGGCTACACCTTC.